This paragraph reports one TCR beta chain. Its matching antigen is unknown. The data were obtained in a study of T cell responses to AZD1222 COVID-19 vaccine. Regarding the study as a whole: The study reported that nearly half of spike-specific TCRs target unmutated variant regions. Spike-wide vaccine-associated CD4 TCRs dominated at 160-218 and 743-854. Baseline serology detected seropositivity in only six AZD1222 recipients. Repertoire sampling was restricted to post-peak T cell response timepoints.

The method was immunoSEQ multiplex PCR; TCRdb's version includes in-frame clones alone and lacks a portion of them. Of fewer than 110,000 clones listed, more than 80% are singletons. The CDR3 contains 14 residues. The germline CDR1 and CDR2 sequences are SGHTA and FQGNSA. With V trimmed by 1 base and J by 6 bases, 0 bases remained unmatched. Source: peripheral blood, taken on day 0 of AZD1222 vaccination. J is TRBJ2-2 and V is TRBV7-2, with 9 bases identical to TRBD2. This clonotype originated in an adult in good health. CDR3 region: CASSLVAGAGELFF. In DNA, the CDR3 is TGTGCCAGCAGCTTAGTAGCGGGGGCCGGGGAGCTGTTTTTT.